This TCR beta chain stems from a study of cytomegalovirus exposure and HLA in healthy donors. Study context: When 398 donors were genotyped, roughly 80% of them were found to fall in the Caucasian-associated ancestry cluster.

PCR employed 60 Vbeta and 13 Jbeta primers. TCRdb keeps only in-frame clones here, not all; method: immunoSEQ multiplex PCR. This table holds about 130,000 clones, roughly 80% found once. Details on this clone: The antigen is not known.

Study-level results: HLA restriction was apparent for most CMV-associated TCR beta chains in a later analysis. Presence/absence analyses assumed roughly uniform sequencing depth across donors, which may not hold. Cytomegalovirus association was listed for 150 or so TCR beta chains.

Sequencing used PBMCs. The TCR originated in a man aged 18 to 30 in good health and CMV-seropositive.

The CDR3 sequence is CASSLDRGHEQYF. CDR3 sequence (DNA): TGTGCCAGCAGCTTAGACAGGGGCCACGAGCAGTACTTC. The chain uses TRBV7-2 and TRBJ2-7; 7 bases map to TRBD1. This CDR3 is built from 13 residues. CDR1 and CDR2 (germline): SGHTA, FQGNSA. J lost 5 bases, V lost 1 base, and 2 bases had no gene match.